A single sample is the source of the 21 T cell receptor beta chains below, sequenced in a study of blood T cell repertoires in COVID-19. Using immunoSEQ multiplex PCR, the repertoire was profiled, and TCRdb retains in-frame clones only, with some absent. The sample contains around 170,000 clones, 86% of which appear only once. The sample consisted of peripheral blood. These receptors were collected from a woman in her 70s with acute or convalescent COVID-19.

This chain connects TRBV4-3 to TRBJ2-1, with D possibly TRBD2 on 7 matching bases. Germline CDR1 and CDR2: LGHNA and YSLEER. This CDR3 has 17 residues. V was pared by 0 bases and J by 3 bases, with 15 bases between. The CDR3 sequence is CASSQDPPGGSYNEQFF. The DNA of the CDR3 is TGCGCCAGCAGCCAAGACCCCCCGGGGGGCAGCTACAATGAGCAGTTCTTC.

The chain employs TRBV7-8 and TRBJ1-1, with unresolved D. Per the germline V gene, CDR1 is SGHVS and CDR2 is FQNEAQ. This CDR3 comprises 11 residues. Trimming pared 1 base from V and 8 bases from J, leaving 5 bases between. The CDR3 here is CASSLGREAFF. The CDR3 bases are TGTGCCAGCAGCTTAGGCCGGGAAGCTTTCTTT.

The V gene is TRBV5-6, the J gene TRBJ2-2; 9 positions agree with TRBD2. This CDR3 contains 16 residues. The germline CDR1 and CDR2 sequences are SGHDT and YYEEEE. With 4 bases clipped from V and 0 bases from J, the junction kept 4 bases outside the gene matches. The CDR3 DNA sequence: TGTGCCAGCAGCCCCCTAGCGGGAACGAACACCGGGGAGCTGTTTTTT. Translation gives CASSPLAGTNTGELFF.

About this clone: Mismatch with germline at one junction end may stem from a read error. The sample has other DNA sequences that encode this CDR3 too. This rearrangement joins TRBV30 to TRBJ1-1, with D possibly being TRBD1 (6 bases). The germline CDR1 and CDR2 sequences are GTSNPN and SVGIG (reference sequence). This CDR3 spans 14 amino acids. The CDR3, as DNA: TGTGCTTGGAGTGGTGACAGGTACAACACTGAAGCTTTCTTT. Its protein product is CAWSGDRYNTEAFF.

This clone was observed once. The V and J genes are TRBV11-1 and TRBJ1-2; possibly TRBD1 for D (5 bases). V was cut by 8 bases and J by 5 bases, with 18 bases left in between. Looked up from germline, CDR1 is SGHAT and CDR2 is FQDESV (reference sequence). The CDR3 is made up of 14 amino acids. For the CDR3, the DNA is TGTGCCAGCCCACATTTGGGGAAGGGGTATGGCTACACCTTC. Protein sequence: CASPHLGKGYGYTF.

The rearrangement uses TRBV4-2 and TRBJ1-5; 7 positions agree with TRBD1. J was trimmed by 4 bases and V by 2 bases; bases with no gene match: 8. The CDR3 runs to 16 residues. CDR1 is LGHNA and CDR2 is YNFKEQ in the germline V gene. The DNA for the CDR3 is TGTGCCAGCAGCCAAACAGGGGTAGGGAAGAATCAGCCCCAGCATTTT. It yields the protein CASSQTGVGKNQPQHF.

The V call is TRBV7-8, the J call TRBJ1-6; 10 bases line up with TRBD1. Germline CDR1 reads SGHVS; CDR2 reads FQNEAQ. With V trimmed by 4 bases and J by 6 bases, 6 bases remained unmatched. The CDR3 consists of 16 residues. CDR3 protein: CASSSRGDRGNSPLHF. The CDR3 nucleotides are TGTGCCAGCAGCTCGCGGGGGGACAGGGGTAATTCACCCCTCCACTTT.

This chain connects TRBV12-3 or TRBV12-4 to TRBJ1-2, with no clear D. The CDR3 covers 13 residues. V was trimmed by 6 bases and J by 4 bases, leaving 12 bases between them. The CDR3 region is CASSWTRGYGYTF. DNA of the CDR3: TGTGCCAGCAGCTGGACCCGGGGCTATGGCTACACCTTC.

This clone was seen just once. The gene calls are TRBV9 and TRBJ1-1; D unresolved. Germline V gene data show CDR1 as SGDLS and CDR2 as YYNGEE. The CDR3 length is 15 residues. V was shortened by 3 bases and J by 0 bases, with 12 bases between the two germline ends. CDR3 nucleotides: TGTGCCAGCAGCGGGAGTATAACCCTGAACACTGAAGCTTTCTTT. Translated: CASSGSITLNTEAFF.

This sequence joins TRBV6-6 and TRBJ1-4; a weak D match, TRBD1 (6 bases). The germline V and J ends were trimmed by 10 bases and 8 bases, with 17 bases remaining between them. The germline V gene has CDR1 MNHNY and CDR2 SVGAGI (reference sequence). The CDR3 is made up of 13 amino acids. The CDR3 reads CATRAGGAEKLFF. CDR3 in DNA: TGTGCCACCAGGGCGGGGGGCGCGGAAAAACTGTTTTTT.

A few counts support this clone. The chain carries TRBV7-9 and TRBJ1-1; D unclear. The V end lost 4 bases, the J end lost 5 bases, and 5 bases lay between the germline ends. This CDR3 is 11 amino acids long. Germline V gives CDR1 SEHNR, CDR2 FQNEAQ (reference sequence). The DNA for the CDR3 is TGTGCCAGCAGCTCCCAAACTGAAGCTTTCTTT. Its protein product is CASSSQTEAFF.

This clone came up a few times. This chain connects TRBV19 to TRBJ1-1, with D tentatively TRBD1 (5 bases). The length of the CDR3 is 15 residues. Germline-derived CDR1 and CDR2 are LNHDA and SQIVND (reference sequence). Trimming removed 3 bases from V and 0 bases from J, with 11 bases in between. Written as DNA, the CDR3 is TGTGCCAGTAGTATTTCGGGGGTCATGAACACTGAAGCTTTCTTT. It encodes CASSISGVMNTEAFF.

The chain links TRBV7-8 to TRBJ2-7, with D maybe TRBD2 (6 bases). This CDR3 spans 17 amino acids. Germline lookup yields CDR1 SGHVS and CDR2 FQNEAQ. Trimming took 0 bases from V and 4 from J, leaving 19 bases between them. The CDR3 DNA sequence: TGTGCCAGCAGCTTAGCGAGAGGTGTGGAGGGGAGGTACGAGCAGTACTTC. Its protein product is CASSLARGVEGRYEQYF.

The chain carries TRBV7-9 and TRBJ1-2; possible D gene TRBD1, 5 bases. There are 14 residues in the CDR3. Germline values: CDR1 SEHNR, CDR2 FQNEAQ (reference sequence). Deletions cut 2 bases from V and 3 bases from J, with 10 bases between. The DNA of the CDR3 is TGTGCCAGCAGCTTAACCCGGGGGGACTATGGCTACACCTTC. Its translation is CASSLTRGDYGYTF.

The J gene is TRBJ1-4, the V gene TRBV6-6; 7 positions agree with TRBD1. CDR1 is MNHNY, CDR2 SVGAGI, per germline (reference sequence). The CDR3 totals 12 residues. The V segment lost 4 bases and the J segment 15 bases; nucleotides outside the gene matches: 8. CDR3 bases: TGTGCCAGCAGTTCGCCGACAGGGATAATGTTTTTT. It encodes CASSSPTGIMFF.

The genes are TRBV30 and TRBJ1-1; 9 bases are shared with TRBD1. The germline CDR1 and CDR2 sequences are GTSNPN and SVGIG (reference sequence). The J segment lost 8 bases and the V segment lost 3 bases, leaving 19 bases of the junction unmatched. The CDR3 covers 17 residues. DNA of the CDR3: TGTGCCTGGAGACGTTCATCCGGGACAGGGTTTGGAAAGGAAGCTTTCTTT. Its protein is CAWRRSSGTGFGKEAFF.

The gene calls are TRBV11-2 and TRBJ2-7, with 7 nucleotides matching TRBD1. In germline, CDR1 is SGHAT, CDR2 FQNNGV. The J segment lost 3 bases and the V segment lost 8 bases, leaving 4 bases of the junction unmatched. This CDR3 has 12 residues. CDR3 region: CASEGQRYEQYF. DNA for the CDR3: TGTGCCAGCGAGGGACAGCGCTACGAGCAGTACTTC.

In DNA form, the CDR3 reads TGTGCCAGCAGTCCGGGACAGGGCCCGGATACCTTC. Translation gives CASSPGQGPDTF. The genes are TRBV6-2 or TRBV6-3 and TRBJ1-2; 9 positions match TRBD1. The CDR3 spans 12 residues. Germline V gene lookup returns CDR1 MNHEY and CDR2 SVGEGT. The V segment lost 5 bases and the J segment 14 bases; nucleotides outside the gene matches: 9.

The CDR3 loop is CASSKGLTTYNEQFF. In nucleotides, the CDR3 is TGTGCCAGCAGTAAGGGACTAACTACCTACAATGAGCAGTTCTTC. The chain carries TRBV2 and TRBJ2-1, with 7 positions matching TRBD2. Germline-derived CDR1 and CDR2 are SNHLY and FYNNEI. With 5 bases clipped from V and 2 bases from J, the junction kept 6 bases outside the gene matches. The CDR3 contains 15 residues. Variable domain in full (rest from reference TRBV2 and TRBJ2-1): EPEVTQTPSHQVTQMGQEVILRCVPISNHLYFYWYRQILGQKVEFLVSFYNNEISEKSEIFDDQFSVERPDGSNFTLKIRSTKLEDSAMYFCASSKGLTTYNEQFFGPGTRLTVL.

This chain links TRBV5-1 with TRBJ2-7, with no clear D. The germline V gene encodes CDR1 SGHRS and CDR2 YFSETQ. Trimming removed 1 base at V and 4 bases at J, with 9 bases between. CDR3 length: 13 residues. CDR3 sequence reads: CASSLSDLYEQYF. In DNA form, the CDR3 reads TGCGCCAGCAGCTTGTCCGACTTGTACGAGCAGTACTTC.

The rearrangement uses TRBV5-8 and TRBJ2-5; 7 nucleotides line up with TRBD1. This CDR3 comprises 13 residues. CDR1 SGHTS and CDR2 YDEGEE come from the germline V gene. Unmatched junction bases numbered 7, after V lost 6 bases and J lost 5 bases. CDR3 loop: CASTRGYSETQYF. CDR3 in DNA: TGTGCCAGCACCAGGGGGTACAGTGAGACCCAGTACTTC.